Here is one TCR beta chain with its context. Its target is not known. This record belongs to a study of T cells in Graves' hyperthyroidism and ophthalmopathy. CDR3 length equals 13 residues. Germline CDR1 and CDR2: WSHSY and SAAADI. Germline trimming cut 10 bases from V and 6 bases from J; bases unmatched to any gene: 5. The study, taken as a whole, reports: Classification by a 13 V-J model distinguished ophthalmopathy from stable hyperthyroidism. In blood, most of the thyroid clonotypes expanded above 0.001 were also present.

Each patient was aged 18 to 65 and had newly diagnosed hyperthyroidism of under 2 months' duration. Uncontrolled infections, other autoimmune diseases, pregnancy or lactation led to exclusion of patients. Researchers amplified the TCR beta CDR3 regions from RNA transcripts. The HTBI primer set was used in a first-round RT-PCR of the TCR CDR3. Each CDR3 protein is one row after TCRdb ran MiXCR on the multiplex PCR reads. In the table there are a few hundred thousand distinct CDR3 sequences, approximately 14% of which are singletons. The sequencing sample was made of blood. The TCR was taken from a woman younger than 35 with Graves' hyperthyroidism. V usage is TRBV10-2 and J usage is TRBJ2-2; 10 bases match TRBD2. CDR3 coding DNA: TGCGCCACGGGGACTAGCGTCTCCGGGGAGCTGTTTTTT. This gives the protein CATGTSVSGELFF.